The clone carrying this TCR beta chain has a handful of counts. Antigen: not known. This record belongs to a study of pediatric ulcerative colitis. Overall study results and limits: Blood-rectal clonal overlap within each person was significantly higher in ulcerative colitis patients than controls. Rectal repertoires separated controls, mild-moderate and acute severe colitis.

This table comes from immunoSEQ multiplex PCR, and its TCRdb copy is limited to in-frame clones, with some not included. Of approximately 18,000 clones listed, roughly 69% are singletons. During colonoscopy, one to two rectal pinch biopsies were collected. Germline assignment: CDR1 MNHEY and CDR2 SMNVEV (reference sequence). The CDR3 is 16 residues long. With 2 bases removed from V and 9 bases from J, the gap between germline ends came to 21 bases. The rearrangement links TRBV27 to TRBJ2-3; tentative D call: TRBD2 (8 bases). Source material: gut tissue. This clonotype was obtained from a boy between 5 and 17 years old with moderate ulcerative colitis. CDR3 region: CASSLIPGGGAGTQYF. CDR3 in DNA: TGTGCCAGCAGTTTAATCCCGGGAGGGGGCGCGGGAACGCAGTATTTT.